These 11 T cell receptor beta chains were sequenced from one sample in a study of blood T cell repertoires in COVID-19. Sequencing was performed with immunoSEQ multiplex PCR; in TCRdb, only in-frame clones are kept and a portion is missing. The data contain 35,000 to 50,000 clones, around four fifths of them singletons. The specimen sequenced was peripheral blood. These receptors all come from a woman at least 80 years old with acute or convalescent COVID-19.

The V gene is TRBV12-5, the J gene TRBJ1-1; TRBD1 aligns across 8 bases. Trimming at V came to 6 bases and at J to 4 bases, leaving 16 bases not matched to a gene. In germline, CDR1 is LGHNT, CDR2 FRNRAP. The CDR3 runs to 17 residues. The CDR3 DNA is TGTGCTAGTGGCTCTCCCGGACAGGGACTCATGAGCACTGAAGCTTTCTTT. This codes for CASGSPGQGLMSTEAFF.

A few counts support this clone. This specimen includes other DNA sequences encoding the same CDR3. The chain joins TRBV18 to TRBJ2-3; D unclear. This CDR3 has 13 amino acids. CDR1 and CDR2 from the germline V gene are KGHSH and LQKENI. Trimming stripped 2 bases from V and 5 bases from J, with 8 bases between. CDR3 bases: TGTGCCAGCTCACCATCTCCGGGAGATACGCAGTATTTT. This codes for CASSPSPGDTQYF.

This clone showed up just a few times. V is TRBV14 and J is TRBJ2-7; TRBD1 agrees at 11 bases. Germline CDR1 SGHDN, CDR2 FVKESK. This CDR3 is 16 amino acids long. The junction had 6 bases not matched to a gene; V was cut back by 2 bases and J by 3 bases. CDR3 region: CASSQQSGTGGYEQYF. The DNA for the CDR3 is TGTGCCAGCAGCCAACAATCCGGGACAGGGGGCTACGAGCAGTACTTC.

This rearrangement joins TRBV18 to TRBJ2-5, with D maybe TRBD2 (6 bases). CDR1 KGHSH and CDR2 LQKENI come from the germline V gene. The germline V and J ends were trimmed by 3 bases and 1 base, with 9 bases remaining between them. The CDR3 length is 14 residues. CDR3 nucleotide sequence: TGTGCCAGCTCACCGGGGGGACTCCAAGAGACCCAGTACTTC. Its protein product is CASSPGGLQETQYF.

The chain has TRBV19 and TRBJ1-4, with D perhaps matching TRBD1 (5 bases). The germline gives CDR1 LNHDA, CDR2 SQIVND (reference sequence). With 5 bases removed from V and 7 bases from J, the gap between germline ends came to 11 bases. This CDR3 has 13 amino acids. The CDR3, as DNA: TGTGCCAGTAGTGAGGAGGGGAGTGAAAAACTGTTTTTT. Protein product: CASSEEGSEKLFF. The full variable domain, completed using reference TRBV19 and TRBJ1-4, is DGGITQSPKYLFRKEGQNVTLSCEQNLNHDAMYWYRQDPGQGLRLIYYSQIVNDFQKGDIAEGYSVSREKKESFPLTVTSAQKNPTAFYLCASSEEGSEKLFFGSGTQLSVL.

The gene calls are TRBV7-9 and TRBJ2-1; D is ambiguous. The CDR3 consists of 14 residues. V was cut by 4 bases and J by 4 bases, with 11 bases left in between. CDR1 SEHNR and CDR2 FQNEAQ come from the germline V gene (reference sequence). CDR3 DNA sequence: TGTGCCAGCAGCTATTCGGTAGCTTACAATGAGCAGTTCTTC. Its protein is CASSYSVAYNEQFF. The complete variable domain, with remaining parts taken from reference TRBV7-9 and TRBJ2-1, reads DTGVSQNPRHKITKRGQNVTFRCDPISEHNRLYWYRQTLGQGPEFLTYFQNEAQLEKSRLLSDRFSAERPKGSFSTLEIQRTEQGDSAMYLCASSYSVAYNEQFFGPGTRLTVL.

This clone showed up just once. V usage is TRBV5-1 and J usage is TRBJ2-5, with 9 bases matching TRBD2. V was clipped by 0 bases and J by 3 bases; unmatched bases: 3. There are 15 residues in the CDR3. Germline lookup yields CDR1 SGHRS and CDR2 YFSETQ. The CDR3 region has the DNA TGCGCCAGCAGCTTGGTTTTAGCGGGGGAAGAGACCCAGTACTTC. This encodes CASSLVLAGEETQYF.

The chain links TRBV6-5 to TRBJ2-7, with D uncertain. The V and J ends lost 10 bases and 2 bases respectively, with 18 bases between them. Germline V gene data show CDR1 as MNHEY and CDR2 as SVGAGI. The CDR3 runs 14 residues. Here the CDR3 DNA reads TGTGCCACATACGACACTCTGTTACCCTACGAGCAGTACTTC. This gives the protein CATYDTLLPYEQYF.

The chain recombines TRBV5-1 with TRBJ2-2; D is perhaps TRBD1 (5 bases). The CDR3 runs to 13 residues. The ends were cut back, 4 bases at V and 4 bases at J, with 8 bases in the middle. Germline V lookup: CDR1 SGHRS, CDR2 YFSETQ. The CDR3 nucleotides read TGCGCCAGCAGCCCCAGGGTCACCGGGGAGCTGTTTTTT. It codes for CASSPRVTGELFF.

V and J are TRBV6-6 and TRBJ1-3; tentatively, D is TRBD1 (5 bases). The CDR3 runs to 19 residues. The V end lost 5 bases, the J end lost 0 bases, and 23 bases lay between the germline ends. Germline V lookup: CDR1 MNHNY, CDR2 SVGAGI (reference sequence). As DNA, the CDR3 is TGTGCCAGCAGTCCGGCCCCAACCAGGGCCTATTCCTCTGGAAACACCATATATTTT. Its translation is CASSPAPTRAYSSGNTIYF.

In DNA form, the CDR3 reads TGTGCCAGTAAACCGACAGGGGGAAACACAGATACGCAGTATTTT. The encoded protein is CASKPTGGNTDTQYF. This chain uses TRBV2 with TRBJ2-3; the match to TRBD1 covers 9 bases. The germline V gene encodes CDR1 SNHLY and CDR2 FYNNEI. Trimming removed 9 bases from V and 2 bases from J; junction bases left unmatched: 9. The CDR3 spans 15 residues.